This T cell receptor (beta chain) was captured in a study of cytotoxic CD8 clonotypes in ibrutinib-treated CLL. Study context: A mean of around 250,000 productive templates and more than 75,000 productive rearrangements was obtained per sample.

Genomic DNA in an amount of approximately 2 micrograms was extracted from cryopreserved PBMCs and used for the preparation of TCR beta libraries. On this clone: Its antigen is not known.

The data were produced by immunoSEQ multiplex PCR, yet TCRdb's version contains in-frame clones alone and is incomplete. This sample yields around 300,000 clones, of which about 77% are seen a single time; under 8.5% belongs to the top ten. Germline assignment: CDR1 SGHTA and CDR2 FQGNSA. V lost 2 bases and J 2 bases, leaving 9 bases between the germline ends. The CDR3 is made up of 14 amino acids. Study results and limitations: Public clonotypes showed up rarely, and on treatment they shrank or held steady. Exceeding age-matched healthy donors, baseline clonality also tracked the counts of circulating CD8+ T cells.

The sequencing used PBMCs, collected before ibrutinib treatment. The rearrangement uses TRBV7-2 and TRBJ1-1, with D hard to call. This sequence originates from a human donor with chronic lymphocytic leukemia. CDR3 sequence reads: CASSLSRGNTEAFF. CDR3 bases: TGTGCCAGCAGCTTAAGCCGGGGTAACACTGAAGCTTTCTTT. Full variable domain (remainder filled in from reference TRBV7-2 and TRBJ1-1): GAGVSQSPSNKVTEKGKDVELRCDPISGHTALYWYRQSLGQGLEFLIYFQGNSAPDKSGLPSDRFSAERTGGSVSTLTIQRTQQEDSAVYLCASSLSRGNTEAFFGQGTRLTVV.